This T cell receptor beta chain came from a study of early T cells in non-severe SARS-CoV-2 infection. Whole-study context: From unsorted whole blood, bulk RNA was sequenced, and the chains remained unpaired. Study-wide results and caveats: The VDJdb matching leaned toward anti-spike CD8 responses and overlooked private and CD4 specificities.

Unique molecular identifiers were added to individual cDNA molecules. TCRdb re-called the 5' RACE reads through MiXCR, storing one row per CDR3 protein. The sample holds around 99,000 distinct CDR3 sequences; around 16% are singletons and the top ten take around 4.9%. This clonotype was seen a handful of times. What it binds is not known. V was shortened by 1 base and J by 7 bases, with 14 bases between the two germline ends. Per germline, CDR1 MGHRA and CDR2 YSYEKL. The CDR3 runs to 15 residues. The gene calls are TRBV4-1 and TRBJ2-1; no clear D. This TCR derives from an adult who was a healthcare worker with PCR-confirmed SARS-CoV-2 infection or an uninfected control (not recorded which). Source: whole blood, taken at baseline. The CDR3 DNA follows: TGCGCCAGCAGCCAAGTTCCGATTCGGGCTAATGAGCAGTTCTTC. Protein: CASSQVPIRANEQFF.